The next 29 T cell receptor beta chains were all read from a single sample in a study of regulatory T cells in long-lasting Graves disease. Relying on iRepertoire HTBI primers and Arm-PCR of CDR3 regions, the team built TCR beta libraries. MiXCR, applied by TCRdb to the multiplex PCR reads, yields one record per CDR3 protein. The sample consists of a few hundred thousand distinct CDR3 sequences, 15% to 20% of them appearing once. Time point indicated: newly diagnosed GD, antithyroid drugs for less than 3 months. The TCR library was made from RNA extracted from PBMCs. Separately, the same data were catalogued under a study of T cells in Graves' hyperthyroidism and ophthalmopathy.

Material: peripheral blood mononuclear cells (PBMCs), obtained at new diagnosis, from a patient treated with antithyroid drugs. These receptors were collected from a woman between 18 and 29 years old with Graves disease.

The chain carries TRBV5-4 and TRBJ2-3, with unresolved D. Trimming removed 0 bases at V and 4 bases at J, with 9 bases between. The CDR3 contains 14 residues. Germline V gene data show CDR1 as SGHNT and CDR2 as YYREEE (reference sequence). This chain's CDR3 is CASSLGSPPDTQYF. The CDR3 nucleotides read TGTGCCAGCAGCTTGGGCTCCCCTCCAGATACGCAGTATTTT.

This clonotype was seen ten or more times. The gene calls are TRBV7-9 and TRBJ1-5; D is ambiguous. Trimming removed 5 bases from V and 4 bases from J, with 15 bases in between. Germline V gene sequence: CDR1 SEHNR, CDR2 FQNEAQ (reference sequence). The CDR3 has 15 residues. The CDR3 region is CASSPGGSENQPQHF. The CDR3 DNA sequence: TGTGCCAGCAGCCCGGGAGGTTCAGAAAATCAGCCCCAGCATTTT.

The table lists this clonotype with a few counts. V gene TRBV29-1 combines with J gene TRBJ1-2; a weak D match, TRBD1 (5 bases). Trimming cost V 6 bases and J 7 bases, with 18 bases left between them. The germline V gene encodes CDR1 SQVTM and CDR2 ANQGSEA. This CDR3 region has 13 residues. CDR3 region: CSVAFGADRGYTF. CDR3 bases: TGCAGCGTCGCTTTCGGGGCAGATCGTGGCTACACCTTC.

Turning to this clonotype: A single base separates this from a much larger clone, so it may be a read error. The chain recombines TRBV5-6 with TRBJ2-1, with 7 bases that match TRBD1. J gave up 5 bases and V 4 bases, and 3 bases lay outside the gene matches. The germline CDR1 and CDR2 sequences are SGHDT and YYEEEE. The CDR3 consists of 13 residues. CDR3 loop: CASSTGTDNEQFF. DNA for the CDR3: TGTGCCAGCAGCACCGGGACAGACAATGAGCAGTTCTTC.

This clonotype has just a few counts. A read error may explain this, as a much larger clone is one base away. V is TRBV18 and J is TRBJ1-4; TRBD1 aligns across 9 bases. With 10 bases clipped from V and 11 bases from J, the junction kept 14 bases outside the gene matches. There are 14 residues in the CDR3. The germline V gene encodes CDR1 KGHSH and CDR2 LQKENI. The CDR3 bases are TGTGCCAACTCTGAACCGGGACAGGGCCGCAAACTGTTTTTT. Amino acids: CANSEPGQGRKLFF. Variable domain in full (rest from reference TRBV18 and TRBJ1-4): NAGVMQNPRHLVRRRGQEARLRCSPMKGHSHVYWYRQLPEEGLKFMVYLQKENIIDESGMPKERFSAEFPKEGPSILRIQQVVRGDSAAYFCANSEPGQGRKLFFGSGTQLSVL.

This clonotype has ten or more counts. The CDR3 sequence is CASSGSFYEQYF. CDR3 in DNA: TGTGCCAGCAGTGGCAGCTTTTACGAGCAGTACTTC. The gene calls are TRBV27 and TRBJ2-7; D is unclear. Germline lookup yields CDR1 MNHEY and CDR2 SMNVEV (reference sequence). The CDR3 spans 12 residues. Trimming removed 5 bases at V and 4 bases at J, with 9 bases between.

The chain carries TRBV15 and TRBJ2-3; perhaps TRBD1 as D (6 bases). CDR3 size: 15 residues. Trimming left V 0 bases short and J 3 bases short, with 10 bases between. Germline values: CDR1 LNHNV, CDR2 YYDKDF (reference sequence). The CDR3 spells CATSRDRQGTDTQYF. The DNA of the CDR3 is TGTGCCACCAGCAGAGATAGGCAGGGGACAGATACGCAGTATTTT.

This clonotype showed up just once. V usage is TRBV3-1 and J usage is TRBJ2-7; D gene unclear. The CDR3 extends over 14 amino acids. Germline V gene lookup returns CDR1 LGHDT and CDR2 YNNKEL (reference sequence). Trimming cost V 8 bases and J 2 bases, with 16 bases left between them. This chain's CDR3 is CASSPPGVPYEQYF. Here the CDR3 DNA reads TGTGCCAGCTCCCCCCCTGGGGTACCCTACGAGCAGTACTTC.

This clonotype was seen repeatedly, ten times or more. The chain uses TRBV2 and TRBJ2-1, with 7 positions matching TRBD2. CDR1 SNHLY and CDR2 FYNNEI come from the germline V gene. CDR3 length equals 14 residues. The ends lost 0 bases at V and 5 bases at J; junction bases unmatched: 1. The CDR3 region is CASSEARGNNEQFF. For the CDR3, the DNA is TGTGCCAGCAGTGAAGCGCGGGGGAACAATGAGCAGTTCTTC.

This clonotype was seen ten or more times. The V gene is TRBV20-1, the J gene TRBJ1-6, with 9 bases identical to TRBD1. J was trimmed by 10 bases and V by 6 bases; bases with no gene match: 13. The CDR3 runs 15 residues. Germline lookup yields CDR1 DFQATT and CDR2 SNEGSKA (reference sequence). CDR3 in DNA: TGCAGTGCCCCCGGGGCGGGACAGGGTCGATCACCCCTCCACTTT. Its protein is CSAPGAGQGRSPLHF.

The chain couples TRBV5-1 to TRBJ1-1, with 7 bases aligning to TRBD1. V lost 0 bases to trimming and J lost 5 bases; unmatched junction nucleotides: 7. CDR1 and CDR2 (germline): SGHRS, YFSETQ. The CDR3 runs to 15 residues. DNA of the CDR3: TGCGCCAGCAGCTTGGCCGGGACAGCCGGTACTGAAGCTTTCTTT. This codes for CASSLAGTAGTEAFF. Using reference TRBV5-1 and TRBJ1-1 for the parts outside the CDR3, the full variable domain is KAGVTQTPRYLIKTRGQQVTLSCSPISGHRSVSWYQQTPGQGLQFLFEYFSETQRNKGNFPGRFSGRQFSNSRSEMNVSTLELGDSALYLCASSLAGTAGTEAFFGQGTRLTVV.

In this sample, this clonotype turned up a few times. Because the CDR3's place on the DNA is in doubt, the DNA is left out and the CDR3 is given as listed by TCRdb. The chain combines TRBV12-3 or TRBV12-4 with TRBJ2-7. The CDR3 length equals 12 residues, ends included. The CDR3 loop reads CASSLGMGEQYF.

The chain has TRBV25-1 and TRBJ2-1; the match to TRBD2 covers 10 bases. Germline CDR1 MGHDK, CDR2 SYGVNS. Unmatched junction bases numbered 2, after V lost 3 bases and J lost 3 bases. CDR3 length equals 15 residues. The CDR3 loop is CASSDGTSDYNEQFF. The CDR3 DNA reads TGTGCCAGCAGTGATGGGACTAGCGACTACAATGAGCAGTTCTTC. Full variable domain (remainder filled in from reference TRBV25-1 and TRBJ2-1): EADIYQTPRYLVIGTGKKITLECSQTMGHDKMYWYQQDPGMELHLIHYSYGVNSTEKGDLSSESTVSRIRTEHFPLTLESARPSHTSQYLCASSDGTSDYNEQFFGPGTRLTVL.

Many counts were recorded for this clonotype. The chain combines TRBV20-1 with TRBJ2-2; tentatively, D is TRBD2 (6 bases). This CDR3 is 15 amino acids long. Trimming removed 0 bases from V and 6 bases from J, with 14 bases in between. Per germline, CDR1 DFQATT and CDR2 SNEGSKA (reference sequence). The CDR3 loop reads CSAREVMGGAGELFF. The DNA for the CDR3 is TGCAGTGCTAGAGAGGTGATGGGAGGAGCCGGGGAGCTGTTTTTT.

The rearrangement links TRBV25-1 to TRBJ2-7, with D tentatively TRBD1 (6 bases). Trimming stripped 4 bases from V and 11 bases from J, with 12 bases between. Germline V gene data show CDR1 as MGHDK and CDR2 as SYGVNS. The CDR3 totals 11 residues. In DNA, the CDR3 is TGTGCCAGCAGTGGGGGACACAACGAGTACTTC. Encoded protein: CASSGGHNEYF.

This clonotype was seen repeatedly, ten times or more. V usage is TRBV3-1 and J usage is TRBJ2-1; D remains ambiguous. The CDR3 runs 15 residues. The V and J ends lost 1 base and 0 bases respectively, with 7 bases between them. Germline assignment: CDR1 LGHDT and CDR2 YNNKEL (reference sequence). The CDR3 sequence is CASSQAATSYNEQFF. The CDR3 nucleotides are TGTGCCAGCAGCCAAGCTGCTACCTCCTACAATGAGCAGTTCTTC.

This clonotype was seen only a few times. The chain combines TRBV7-3 with TRBJ2-3; D is perhaps TRBD1 (6 bases). The CDR3 length is 14 residues. Germline values: CDR1 SGHTA, CDR2 FQGTGA. Deletions cut 4 bases from V and 3 bases from J, with 11 bases between. This chain's CDR3 is CASSSGGSTDTQYF. The CDR3 nucleotides are TGTGCCAGCAGCTCTGGGGGCTCAACAGATACGCAGTATTTT.

The rearrangement links TRBV9 to TRBJ1-3, with 7 nucleotides matching TRBD1. There are 16 residues in the CDR3. Germline V lookup: CDR1 SGDLS, CDR2 YYNGEE. Germline trimming cut 0 bases from V and 2 bases from J; bases unmatched to any gene: 5. The CDR3 sequence: CASSVGDSFAGNTIYF. The CDR3 nucleotides read TGTGCCAGCAGCGTAGGGGACAGTTTCGCTGGAAACACCATATATTTT. The full variable domain, its missing parts supplied by reference TRBV9 and TRBJ1-3, is DSGVTQTPKHLITATGQRVTLRCSPRSGDLSVYWYQQSLDQGLQFLIQYYNGEERAKGNILERFSAQQFPDLHSELNLSSLELGDSALYFCASSVGDSFAGNTIYFGEGSWLTVV.

This clonotype was counted only a few times. This chain joins TRBV19 and TRBJ2-5, with a tentative D call TRBD2 (5 bases). CDR3 length: 14 amino acids. In germline, CDR1 is LNHDA, CDR2 SQIVND (reference sequence). V lost 5 bases to trimming and J lost 2 bases, with 12 bases between them. CDR3 nucleotides: TGTGCCAGTAGTCCCGTAGCGAGGCAAGAGACCCAGTACTTC. Its protein is CASSPVARQETQYF.

This clonotype has ten or more counts. The chain combines TRBV7-9 with TRBJ2-1; D call uncertain. The CDR3 sequence is 11 residues long. V lost 5 bases to trimming and J lost 3 bases, with 2 bases between them. The germline V gene encodes CDR1 SEHNR and CDR2 FQNEAQ (reference sequence). The CDR3 DNA sequence: TGTGCCAGCAGCGACTACAATGAGCAGTTCTTC. Its translation: CASSDYNEQFF.

V usage is TRBV2 and J usage is TRBJ2-2; D unclear. The CDR3 spans 10 residues. Germline lookup yields CDR1 SNHLY and CDR2 FYNNEI. Trimming shortened V by 10 bases and J by 7 bases, and 7 bases separated the two germline ends. The CDR3 loop reads CAISSGELFF. As DNA, the CDR3 is TGTGCCATCTCTAGCGGGGAGCTGTTTTTT.

This clonotype showed up many times. The rearrangement links TRBV6-2 or TRBV6-3 to TRBJ1-1; D possibly corresponds to TRBD1 (5 bases). V shed 2 bases and J shed 5 bases, with 12 bases lying between them. The CDR3 has 14 residues. Germline V gene data show CDR1 as MNHEY and CDR2 as SVGEGT. The DNA for the CDR3 is TGTGCCAGCAGTTACCTGTCGGGGACGACTGAAGCTTTCTTT. It translates to CASSYLSGTTEAFF.

This clonotype was seen only a few times. The V call is TRBV6-5, the J call TRBJ1-2; TRBD1 agrees at 9 bases. This CDR3 spans 16 amino acids. J was trimmed by 7 bases and V by 4 bases; bases with no gene match: 13. Germline V gene sequence: CDR1 MNHEY, CDR2 SVGAGI. CDR3: CASSLDEITGGSGYTF. The CDR3, as DNA: TGTGCCAGCAGTTTGGACGAAATTACAGGGGGCTCTGGCTACACCTTC.

As regards this clonotype: A much bigger clone sits one base away, suggesting this may be a read error. This sequence joins TRBV12-3 or TRBV12-4 and TRBJ1-1; D unresolved. The CDR3 extends over 15 amino acids. V was cut by 0 bases and J by 6 bases, with 14 bases left in between. The CDR3 DNA sequence: TGTGCCAGCAGTTTAGCGCAGGCCGCCGTGGCTGAAGCTTTCTTT. It codes for CASSLAQAAVAEAFF.

At least ten counts were recorded for this clonotype. J is TRBJ2-6 and V is TRBV18; no clear D. CDR3 length: 16 amino acids. CDR1 is KGHSH and CDR2 is LQKENI in the germline V gene. Trimming pared 2 bases from V and 1 base from J, leaving 9 bases between. CDR3 sequence: CASSPFGTSGANVLTF. DNA for the CDR3: TGTGCCAGCTCACCATTCGGTACTTCTGGGGCCAACGTCCTGACTTTC.

The chain links TRBV27 to TRBJ1-6, with 7 bases matching TRBD1. The CDR3 runs 15 residues. From germline, CDR1 is MNHEY and CDR2 SMNVEV (reference sequence). V gave up 5 bases and J gave up 7 bases; unmatched junction bases: 8. CDR3 residues: CASSEYETGNSPLHF. DNA of the CDR3: TGTGCCAGCAGTGAGTACGAGACAGGGAATTCACCCCTCCACTTT.

This clonotype was detected ten times or more. The chain recombines TRBV7-3 with TRBJ1-1, with D unclear. Deletions cut 3 bases from V and 1 base from J, with 6 bases between. Germline CDR1 is SGHTA and CDR2 is FQGTGA. The length of the CDR3 is 13 residues. CDR3 loop: CASSLGWNTEAFF. The CDR3 region has the DNA TGTGCCAGCAGCTTGGGTTGGAACACTGAAGCTTTCTTT.

There are many counts of this clonotype. V usage is TRBV28 and J usage is TRBJ2-1, with TRBD2 matching 9 bases. Germline V gene sequence: CDR1 MDHEN, CDR2 SYDVKM. Germline trimming cut 0 bases from V and 2 bases from J; bases unmatched to any gene: 2. This CDR3 comprises 16 residues. CDR3 bases: TGTGCCAGCAGTTTATGGCGGGAGGGGGCCTACAATGAGCAGTTCTTC. Translation gives CASSLWREGAYNEQFF.

This chain joins TRBV27 and TRBJ2-1; 9 bases map to TRBD2. The CDR3 runs 15 residues. In germline, CDR1 is MNHEY, CDR2 SMNVEV (reference sequence). V shed 4 bases and J 3 bases; nucleotides not matched to a gene: 4. The CDR3 sequence is CASSSRGGHYNEQFF. Written as DNA, the CDR3 is TGTGCCAGCAGTTCGCGGGGGGGCCACTACAATGAGCAGTTCTTC.